The clone carrying this TCR beta chain was seen repeatedly, ten times or more. Its target is not known. The TCR cDNA carried a universal primer site and UMIs from 5'RACE template switching. TCRdb re-called the 5' RACE reads with MiXCR, one entry per CDR3 protein. The sample lists some 390,000 distinct CDR3 sequences, 6.2% occurring once. The data were taken from a study of T cells after yellow fever vaccination. Across the study: SMART-Seq v4 Ultra Low Input served to prepare low-cell-number fractions. Study-wide results and limits: Researchers report a weaker secondary response that nonetheless peaked faster, day 5 versus 15. Among all clonotypes, a small share was observed in both CD4 and CD8 compartments.

Trimming cost V 4 bases and J 6 bases; bases outside gene matches: 5. This CDR3 spans 14 amino acids. Germline CDR1 and CDR2: SGHAT and FQNNGV. This clonotype was obtained from a man aged 25 to 40 who received the YFV17D yellow fever vaccine. This sample comprised PBMCs, obtained 5 days after the yellow fever booster vaccination. This chain joins TRBV11-2 and TRBJ2-4; 8 bases align to TRBD1. The CDR3 region is CASSWAGGGNIQYF. The CDR3, as DNA: TGTGCCAGCAGCTGGGCAGGGGGCGGAAACATTCAGTACTTC.